These 11 T cell receptor beta chains share one sample of origin, sequenced in a study of cytomegalovirus exposure and HLA in healthy donors. The PCR used 60 Vbeta and 13 Jbeta primers. The assay was immunoSEQ multiplex PCR, and TCRdb's table has in-frame clones only and misses some. This repertoire shows over 150,000 clones, around 85% found once; its top ten account for about 2.5%. The sample taken for sequencing was PBMCs. The receptors stem from a male donor in good health and CMV-seronegative.

This chain joins TRBV6-1 and TRBJ1-2; TRBD1 might be the D (6 bases). V gave up 8 bases and J gave up 4 bases, with 11 bases separating them. This CDR3 spans 12 amino acids. Germline loops: CDR1 MNHNS, CDR2 SASEGT. The CDR3 loop reads CASEGDSYGYTF. Here the CDR3 DNA reads TGTGCCAGCGAGGGGGATTCCTATGGCTACACCTTC.

The chain employs TRBV19 and TRBJ2-5, with D possibly TRBD2 on 5 matching bases. TRBJ2-7 matches the DNA end more closely, so the J call is doubtful. The CDR3 totals 14 residues. Germline V gene lookup returns CDR1 LNHDA and CDR2 SQIVND (reference sequence). Written as DNA, the CDR3 is TGTGCCAGTACCGACTCCGGGAACTCTTACGAGCAGTACTTC. Translated, it gives CASTDSGNSYEQYF.

This chain uses TRBV7-9 with TRBJ2-3, with D possibly being TRBD2 (6 bases). Germline V gene sequence: CDR1 SEHNR, CDR2 FQNEAQ (reference sequence). The CDR3 consists of 16 residues. V was trimmed by 4 bases and J by 6 bases, leaving 20 bases between them. CDR3 protein: CASSYQLQRAGDTQYF. CDR3 DNA sequence: TGTGCCAGCAGCTATCAACTTCAGCGGGCGGGGGATACGCAGTATTTT.

The genes are TRBV29-1 and TRBJ1-1; perhaps TRBD1 as D (6 bases). CDR1 is SQVTM and CDR2 is ANQGSEA in the germline V gene. The CDR3 sequence is 16 residues long. Trimming took 6 bases from V and 1 from J, leaving 21 bases between them. The CDR3 is CSVENPLGHSNTEAFF. DNA for the CDR3: TGCAGCGTCGAAAACCCTCTGGGACACTCGAACACTGAAGCTTTCTTT.

This clone was seen once. The chain has TRBV7-9 and TRBJ2-3; possible D gene TRBD1, 6 bases. The CDR3 is made up of 15 amino acids. V dropped 5 bases and J dropped 1 base, with 13 bases sitting between them. The germline V gene has CDR1 SEHNR and CDR2 FQNEAQ (reference sequence). CDR3 DNA: TGTGCCAGCAGCGTAAACAGGGTCCGCACAGATACGCAGTATTTT. It encodes CASSVNRVRTDTQYF.

The CDR3 protein is CASSLLDTQYF. The CDR3 coding sequence is TGTGCCAGCAGCCTCCTGGATACGCAGTATTTT. The chain couples TRBV5-4 to TRBJ2-3; the D is unclear. This CDR3 has 11 amino acids. V was shortened by 4 bases and J by 6 bases, with 6 bases between the two germline ends. Per the germline V gene, CDR1 is SGHNT and CDR2 is YYREEE (reference sequence).

The chain uses TRBV13 and TRBJ2-2; D ambiguous. The CDR3 sequence is 14 residues long. Trimming removed 2 bases at V and 7 bases at J, with 11 bases between. Germline V gives CDR1 PRHDT, CDR2 FYEKMQ (reference sequence). CDR3 in amino acids: CASSLFPGGGELFF. In DNA form, the CDR3 reads TGTGCCAGCAGCTTATTTCCGGGTGGCGGGGAGCTGTTTTTT.

This chain joins TRBV7-8 and TRBJ1-5, with unresolved D. The V end lost 0 bases, the J end lost 4 bases, and 7 bases lay between the germline ends. Germline V gene lookup returns CDR1 SGHVS and CDR2 FQNEAQ. This CDR3 contains 14 residues. The CDR3 DNA reads TGTGCCAGCAGCTTAGCGGTAGCTAATCAGCCCCAGCATTTT. As protein: CASSLAVANQPQHF. The full variable domain, completed using reference TRBV7-8 and TRBJ1-5, is GAGVSQSPRYKVAKRGQDVALRCDPISGHVSLFWYQQALGQGPEFLTYFQNEAQLDKSGLPSDRFFAERPEGSVSTLKIQRTQQEDSAVYLCASSLAVANQPQHFGDGTRLSIL.

As to this clone: The junction shows a germline mismatch at one end, possibly a read error. The rearrangement joins TRBV11-2 to TRBJ2-7; D is perhaps TRBD2 (5 bases). There are 15 residues in the CDR3. Germline lookup yields CDR1 SGHAT and CDR2 FQNNGV. The CDR3 DNA is TGTGCCAGCAGCCTAGACGGGGTGAGCTCCTACGAGCAGTACTTC. Protein product: CASSLDGVSSYEQYF.

The chain couples TRBV9 to TRBJ2-3; TRBD1 aligns across 7 bases. Per germline, CDR1 SGDLS and CDR2 YYNGEE. V dropped 4 bases and J dropped 1; count of bases not matched to a gene: 9. The CDR3 is made up of 16 amino acids. In DNA form, the CDR3 reads TGTGCCAGCAGCCCCGGTGGACAGGCTCGCACAGATACGCAGTATTTT. Amino acids: CASSPGGQARTDTQYF. The variable domain in full, completed from reference TRBV9 and TRBJ2-3, reads DSGVTQTPKHLITATGQRVTLRCSPRSGDLSVYWYQQSLDQGLQFLIQYYNGEERAKGNILERFSAQQFPDLHSELNLSSLELGDSALYFCASSPGGQARTDTQYFGPGTRLTVL.

The V gene is TRBV19, the J gene TRBJ1-5; D may be TRBD1 (5 bases). Germline V gene lookup returns CDR1 LNHDA and CDR2 SQIVND (reference sequence). Trimming pared 7 bases from V and 6 bases from J, leaving 22 bases between. The CDR3 has 16 residues. CDR3 loop: CASNLNRDLGGQPQHF. In nucleotides, the CDR3 is TGTGCCAGTAACCTCAACCGGGACTTGGGCGGTCAGCCCCAGCATTTT.